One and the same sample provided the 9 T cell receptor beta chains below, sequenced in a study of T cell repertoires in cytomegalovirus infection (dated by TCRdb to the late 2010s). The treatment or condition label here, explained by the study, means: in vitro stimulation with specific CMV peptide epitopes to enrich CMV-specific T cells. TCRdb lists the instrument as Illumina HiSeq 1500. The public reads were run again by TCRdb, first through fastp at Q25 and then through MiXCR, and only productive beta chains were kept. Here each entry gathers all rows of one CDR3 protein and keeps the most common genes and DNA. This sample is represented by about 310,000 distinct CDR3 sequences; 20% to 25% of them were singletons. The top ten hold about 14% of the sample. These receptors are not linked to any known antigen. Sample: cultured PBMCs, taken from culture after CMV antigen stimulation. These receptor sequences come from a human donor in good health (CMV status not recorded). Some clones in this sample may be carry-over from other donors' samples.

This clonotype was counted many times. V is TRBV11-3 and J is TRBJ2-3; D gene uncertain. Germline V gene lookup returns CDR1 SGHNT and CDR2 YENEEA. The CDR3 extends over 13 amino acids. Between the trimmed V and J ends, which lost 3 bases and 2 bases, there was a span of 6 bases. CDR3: CASSFLDTDTQYF. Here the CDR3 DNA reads TGTGCCAGCAGCTTTCTAGACACAGATACGCAGTATTTT.

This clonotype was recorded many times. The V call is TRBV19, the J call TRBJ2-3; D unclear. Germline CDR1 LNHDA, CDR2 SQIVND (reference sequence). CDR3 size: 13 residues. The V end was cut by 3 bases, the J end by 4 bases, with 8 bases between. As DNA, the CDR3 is TGTGCCAGTAGTATTGCGGCGGCAGATACGCAGTATTTT. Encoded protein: CASSIAAADTQYF.

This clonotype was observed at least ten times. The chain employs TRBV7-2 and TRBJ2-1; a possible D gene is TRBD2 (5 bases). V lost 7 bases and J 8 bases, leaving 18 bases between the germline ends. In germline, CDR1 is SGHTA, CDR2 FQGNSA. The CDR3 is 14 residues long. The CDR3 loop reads CASTHAASLDEQFF. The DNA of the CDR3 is TGTGCCAGCACCCACGCGGCTAGCCTCGATGAGCAGTTCTTC. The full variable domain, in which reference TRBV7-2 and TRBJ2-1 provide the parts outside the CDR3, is GAGVSQSPSNKVTEKGKDVELRCDPISGHTALYWYRQSLGQGLEFLIYFQGNSAPDKSGLPSDRFSAERTGGSVSTLTIQRTQQEDSAVYLCASTHAASLDEQFFGPGTRLTVL.

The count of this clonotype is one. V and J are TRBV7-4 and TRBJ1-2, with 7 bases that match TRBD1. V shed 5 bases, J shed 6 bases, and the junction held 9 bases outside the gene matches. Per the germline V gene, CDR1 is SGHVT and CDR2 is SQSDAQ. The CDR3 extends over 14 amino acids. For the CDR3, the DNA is TGTGCCAGCAGCCGTTCCGGACAGGAGGATGGCTACACCTTC. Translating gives CASSRSGQEDGYTF.

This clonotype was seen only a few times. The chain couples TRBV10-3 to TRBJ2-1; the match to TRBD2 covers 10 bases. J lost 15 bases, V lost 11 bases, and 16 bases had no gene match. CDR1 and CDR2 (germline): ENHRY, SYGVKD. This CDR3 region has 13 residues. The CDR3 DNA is TGTGCCGTATCCGGGACTAGCGCCACCGAACTGTTCTTC. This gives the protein CAVSGTSATELFF.

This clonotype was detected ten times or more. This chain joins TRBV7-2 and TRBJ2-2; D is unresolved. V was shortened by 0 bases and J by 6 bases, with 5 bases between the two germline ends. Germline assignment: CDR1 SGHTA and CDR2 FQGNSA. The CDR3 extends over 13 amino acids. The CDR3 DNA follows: TGTGCCAGCAGCTTAGCAGTAGCCGGGGAGCTGTTTTTT. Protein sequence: CASSLAVAGELFF.

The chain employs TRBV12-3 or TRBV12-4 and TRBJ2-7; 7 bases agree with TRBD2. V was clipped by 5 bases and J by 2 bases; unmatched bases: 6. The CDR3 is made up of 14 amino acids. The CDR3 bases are TGTGCCAGCAGTGGTGTTCGGGAGGCCTACGAGCAGTACTTC. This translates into CASSGVREAYEQYF.

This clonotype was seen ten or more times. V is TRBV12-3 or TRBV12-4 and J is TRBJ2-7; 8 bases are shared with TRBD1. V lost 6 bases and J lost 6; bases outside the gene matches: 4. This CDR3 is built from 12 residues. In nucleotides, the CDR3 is TGTGCCAGCAGCCTTACAGGGGGCGAGCAGTACGTC. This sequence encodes CASSLTGGEQYV.

In nucleotides, the CDR3 is TGTGCCAGTAGCCCCTCAGGGGGATATGGCTGGGAGCAGTACTTC. Amino acids: CASSPSGGYGWEQYF. This chain links TRBV19 with TRBJ2-7, with 7 bases lining up with TRBD1. V gave up 6 bases and J gave up 7 bases; unmatched junction bases: 15. Germline loops: CDR1 LNHDA, CDR2 SQIVND (reference sequence). This CDR3 comprises 15 residues.